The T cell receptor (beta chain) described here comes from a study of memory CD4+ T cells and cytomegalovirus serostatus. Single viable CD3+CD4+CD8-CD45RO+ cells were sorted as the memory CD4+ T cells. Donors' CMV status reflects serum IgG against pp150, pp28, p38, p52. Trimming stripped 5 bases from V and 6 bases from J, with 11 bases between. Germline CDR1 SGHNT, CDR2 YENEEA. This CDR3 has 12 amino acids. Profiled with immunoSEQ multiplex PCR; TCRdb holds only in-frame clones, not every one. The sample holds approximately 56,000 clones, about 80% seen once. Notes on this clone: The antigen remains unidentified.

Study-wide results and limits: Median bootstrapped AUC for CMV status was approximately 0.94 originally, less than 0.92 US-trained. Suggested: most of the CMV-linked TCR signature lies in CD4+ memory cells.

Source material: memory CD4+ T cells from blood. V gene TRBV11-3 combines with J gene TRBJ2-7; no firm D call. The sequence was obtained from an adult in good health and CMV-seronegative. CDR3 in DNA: TGTGCCAGCAGCGGACGAGGTCCCGAGCAGTACTTC. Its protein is CASSGRGPEQYF.